Below are 25 T cell receptor beta chains sequenced from a single sample in a study of T cells in localized non-small cell lung cancer. Libraries were prepared by immunoSEQ multiplex PCR; TCRdb keeps only in-frame clonotypes and omits some of them. The data contain about 24,000 clones, more than 85% of them singletons. Sequencing was performed on peripheral blood, taken before any cancer treatment. Receptors originate from a woman aged 40-75 years with stage I lung adenocarcinoma.

The chain combines TRBV6-1 with TRBJ1-5, with no clear D. The CDR3 runs to 12 residues. With 3 bases removed from V and 6 bases from J, the gap between germline ends came to 6 bases. The V gene's germline CDR1 is MNHNS and CDR2 SASEGT. This CDR3 is CASSDEGQPQHF. The CDR3 nucleotides are TGTGCCAGCAGTGATGAGGGTCAGCCCCAGCATTTT.

The genes are TRBV28 and TRBJ2-7; perhaps TRBD1 as D (5 bases). V lost 3 bases to trimming and J lost 3 bases, with 12 bases between them. This CDR3 comprises 14 residues. Germline loops: CDR1 MDHEN, CDR2 SYDVKM. CDR3 DNA: TGTGCCAGCAGTTTCCGAATGACAGACTACGAGCAGTACTTC. Amino acid sequence: CASSFRMTDYEQYF.

J is TRBJ2-5 and V is TRBV5-1; D ambiguous. V lost 1 base and J 4 bases, leaving 8 bases between the germline ends. CDR1 is SGHRS, CDR2 YFSETQ, per germline. The CDR3 sequence is 13 residues long. As DNA, the CDR3 is TGCGCCAGCAGCTTGCATTCACTAGAGACCCAGTACTTC. This translates into CASSLHSLETQYF. The whole variable domain, filled in from reference TRBV5-1 and TRBJ2-5, reads KAGVTQTPRYLIKTRGQQVTLSCSPISGHRSVSWYQQTPGQGLQFLFEYFSETQRNKGNFPGRFSGRQFSNSRSEMNVSTLELGDSALYLCASSLHSLETQYFGPGTRLLVL.

V usage is TRBV6-1 and J usage is TRBJ2-1, with TRBD1 matching over 9 bases. Germline V CDR1 and CDR2: MNHNS, SASEGT. The J segment lost 5 bases and the V segment lost 5 bases, leaving 7 bases of the junction unmatched. This CDR3 contains 15 residues. CDR3 in amino acids: CASSRPGQGNNEQFF. Written as DNA, the CDR3 is TGTGCCAGCAGTAGACCGGGACAGGGAAACAATGAGCAGTTCTTC.

The V and J genes are TRBV19 and TRBJ2-1; perhaps TRBD2 as D (6 bases). This CDR3 has 17 amino acids. Deletions cut 2 bases from V and 8 bases from J, with 22 bases between. CDR1 LNHDA and CDR2 SQIVND come from the germline V gene (reference sequence). The CDR3 is CASSISVVESLAYEQFF. DNA of the CDR3: TGTGCCAGTAGTATATCCGTGGTCGAGTCTCTAGCGTATGAGCAGTTCTTC.

V usage is TRBV5-8 and J usage is TRBJ2-5; D remains unclear. Trimming removed 3 bases from V and 2 bases from J, with 20 bases in between. CDR1 is SGHTS, CDR2 YDEGEE, per germline. The CDR3 extends over 17 amino acids. CDR3 bases: TGTGCCAGCAGCTCTCGGGCAGAGAGAGAGATTCAAGAGACCCAGTACTTC. Its translation: CASSSRAEREIQETQYF.

The chain carries TRBV4-1 and TRBJ1-1; a possible D gene is TRBD1 (6 bases). The germline CDR1 and CDR2 sequences are MGHRA and YSYEKL. The CDR3 runs to 15 residues. V was trimmed by 8 bases and J by 4 bases, leaving 20 bases between them. The CDR3 here is CASFGGGGGGTEAFF. In nucleotides, the CDR3 is TGCGCCAGCTTTGGGGGTGGCGGGGGCGGCACTGAAGCTTTCTTT.

The chain employs TRBV19 and TRBJ1-1, with D maybe TRBD1 (5 bases). The CDR3 is 13 residues long. The germline V gene has CDR1 LNHDA and CDR2 SQIVND (reference sequence). V was pared by 5 bases and J by 5 bases, with 12 bases between. This chain's CDR3 is CASSLQVSTEAFF. For the CDR3, the DNA is TGTGCCAGTAGTTTACAGGTTTCAACTGAAGCTTTCTTT. Together with reference TRBV19 and TRBJ1-1, the CDR3 gives the full variable domain: DGGITQSPKYLFRKEGQNVTLSCEQNLNHDAMYWYRQDPGQGLRLIYYSQIVNDFQKGDIAEGYSVSREKKESFPLTVTSAQKNPTAFYLCASSLQVSTEAFFGQGTRLTVV.

This clone was seen just once. The chain combines TRBV6-1 with TRBJ1-1; TRBD1 aligns across 10 bases. Germline lookup yields CDR1 MNHNS and CDR2 SASEGT. J was trimmed by 6 bases and V by 8 bases; bases with no gene match: 12. The CDR3 length is 15 residues. Written as DNA, the CDR3 is TGTGCCAGCCTTTCCGGGACAGGGGTAATGGCTGAAGCTTTCTTT. Translated, it gives CASLSGTGVMAEAFF.

V usage is TRBV27 and J usage is TRBJ2-7; 13 bases fit TRBD2. This CDR3 spans 18 amino acids. The J segment lost 3 bases and the V segment lost 2 bases, leaving 10 bases of the junction unmatched. From germline, CDR1 is MNHEY and CDR2 SMNVEV (reference sequence). The CDR3: CASSLRLAGGGYYYEQYF. In DNA form, the CDR3 reads TGTGCCAGCAGTTTAAGACTAGCGGGAGGAGGCTACTACTACGAGCAGTACTTC.

The sample holds a few counts of this clone. J is TRBJ1-2 and V is TRBV6-6, with D possibly TRBD1 on 5 matching bases. The CDR3 runs to 13 residues. CDR1 and CDR2 (germline): MNHNY, SVGAGI (reference sequence). The V and J ends lost 7 bases and 1 base respectively, with 10 bases between them. For the CDR3, the DNA is TGTGCCAGCACCCCGGGGGTTAACTATGGCTACACCTTC. Its translation is CASTPGVNYGYTF.

This chain connects TRBV11-3 to TRBJ2-1; 9 positions agree with TRBD2. J was trimmed by 9 bases and V by 0 bases; bases with no gene match: 15. The germline V gene has CDR1 SGHNT and CDR2 YENEEA. The CDR3 runs to 18 residues. The CDR3 region is CASSLDQGGSGRFGEQFF. CDR3 bases: TGTGCCAGCAGCTTAGATCAGGGGGGGAGCGGGAGGTTCGGTGAGCAGTTCTTC.

The rearrangement joins TRBV7-2 to TRBJ2-5, with unresolved D. The CDR3 is made up of 11 amino acids. Trimming took off 3 bases at V and 7 bases at J, with 6 bases between the two ends. Germline V gene lookup returns CDR1 SGHTA and CDR2 FQGNSA. CDR3 amino acids: CASSLWGTQYF. CDR3 DNA: TGTGCCAGCAGCTTGTGGGGGACCCAGTACTTC.

The chain couples TRBV4-1 to TRBJ2-1; 11 nucleotides line up with TRBD2. V trimming: 6 bases; J trimming: 5 bases; junction bases outside the gene matches: 6. This CDR3 has 15 residues. Per germline, CDR1 MGHRA and CDR2 YSYEKL. CDR3 sequence (DNA): TGCGCCAGCAGGCCCGGGGGACTAGCGGACAATGAGCAGTTCTTC. It encodes CASRPGGLADNEQFF.

This chain links TRBV28 with TRBJ2-2; D is unclear. This CDR3 comprises 13 residues. CDR1 MDHEN and CDR2 SYDVKM come from the germline V gene. The V gene lost 4 bases and the J gene lost 1 base, with 4 bases spanning the gap. CDR3 nucleotides: TGTGCCAGCAGTTCTTTGAACACCGGGGAGCTGTTTTTT. Translated, it gives CASSSLNTGELFF.

V is TRBV19 and J is TRBJ2-3; maybe TRBD1 (5 bases). This CDR3 region has 14 residues. Trimming left V 5 bases short and J 2 bases short, with 11 bases between. Looked up from germline, CDR1 is LNHDA and CDR2 is SQIVND (reference sequence). In DNA, the CDR3 is TGTGCCAGTAGTCAAAAGGGGCACACAGATACGCAGTATTTT. Translated, it gives CASSQKGHTDTQYF.

This clone occurred once. The V gene is TRBV7-3, the J gene TRBJ1-5; D is ambiguous. The CDR3 consists of 13 residues. The V gene's germline CDR1 is SGHTA and CDR2 FQGTGA. V was cut by 2 bases and J by 7 bases, with 9 bases left in between. The CDR3 region is CASSLGDGQPQHF. CDR3 sequence (DNA): TGTGCCAGCAGCTTAGGTGATGGGCAGCCCCAGCATTTT.

The genes are TRBV19 and TRBJ2-2; D is possibly TRBD2 (6 bases). CDR3 length: 16 amino acids. CDR1 is LNHDA, CDR2 SQIVND, per germline (reference sequence). The V end was cut by 6 bases, the J end by 0 bases, with 14 bases between. Here the CDR3 reads CASSFQRTTNTGELFF. The CDR3 DNA sequence: TGTGCCAGTAGCTTCCAGAGGACTACGAACACCGGGGAGCTGTTTTTT.

The chain couples TRBV7-8 to TRBJ2-5, with 8 bases identical to TRBD1. This CDR3 is 16 amino acids long. V gave up 5 bases and J gave up 5 bases; unmatched junction bases: 13. Germline V lookup: CDR1 SGHVS, CDR2 FQNEAQ. The CDR3 loop reads CASSLQDRGAMETQYF. The CDR3 DNA reads as TGTGCCAGCAGCCTACAAGACAGGGGCGCTATGGAGACCCAGTACTTC.

This sequence joins TRBV28 and TRBJ2-7, with a tentative D call TRBD2 (9 bases). Looked up from germline, CDR1 is MDHEN and CDR2 is SYDVKM. The CDR3 sequence is 16 residues long. V was cut by 5 bases and J by 7 bases, with 24 bases left in between. The CDR3 DNA is TGTGCCAGCAGTGCCCCAGGGGGCGGGAGGGCCTTAGAGCAGTACTTC. Encoded protein: CASSAPGGGRALEQYF.

V gene TRBV19 combines with J gene TRBJ1-1; D is possibly TRBD1 (5 bases). The CDR3 covers 16 residues. Trimming cost V 7 bases and J 0 bases, with 18 bases left between them. Germline V gene lookup returns CDR1 LNHDA and CDR2 SQIVND (reference sequence). The CDR3 reads CASMGGWTGLNTEAFF. The CDR3 DNA reads as TGTGCCAGTATGGGGGGGTGGACGGGACTGAACACTGAAGCTTTCTTT.

The chain couples TRBV19 to TRBJ2-2; 8 bases fit TRBD2. The CDR3 runs to 18 residues. With V trimmed by 3 bases and J by 5 bases, 14 bases remained unmatched. Germline values: CDR1 LNHDA, CDR2 SQIVND (reference sequence). CDR3 sequence: CASSITLQAGAFTGELFF. The DNA for the CDR3 is TGTGCCAGTAGTATCACACTACAAGCGGGGGCCTTTACCGGGGAGCTGTTTTTT.

V is TRBV19 and J is TRBJ1-5, with D unresolved. This CDR3 region has 15 residues. In germline, CDR1 is LNHDA, CDR2 SQIVND (reference sequence). V gave up 7 bases and J gave up 0 bases, with 13 bases separating them. The CDR3 coding sequence is TGTGCCAGTAACGCGGGAAAATATAGCAATCAGCCCCAGCATTTT. Encoded protein: CASNAGKYSNQPQHF. Full variable domain (remainder filled in from reference TRBV19 and TRBJ1-5): DGGITQSPKYLFRKEGQNVTLSCEQNLNHDAMYWYRQDPGQGLRLIYYSQIVNDFQKGDIAEGYSVSREKKESFPLTVTSAQKNPTAFYLCASNAGKYSNQPQHFGDGTRLSIL.

The chain combines TRBV7-9 with TRBJ2-5, with a weak D call TRBD2 (6 bases). This CDR3 spans 14 amino acids. The ends were cut back, 5 bases at V and 1 base at J, with 11 bases in the middle. Germline V gene sequence: CDR1 SEHNR, CDR2 FQNEAQ (reference sequence). CDR3 nucleotide sequence: TGTGCCAGCAGCCCAAGACTAGTCCAAGAGACCCAGTACTTC. This encodes CASSPRLVQETQYF.

The chain has TRBV7-9 and TRBJ2-5, with D hard to call. V was trimmed by 7 bases and J by 2 bases, leaving 14 bases between them. The CDR3 covers 14 residues. CDR1 is SEHNR and CDR2 is FQNEAQ in the germline V gene (reference sequence). The CDR3 reads CASTDTRVQETQYF. The CDR3 DNA follows: TGTGCCAGCACCGACACAAGGGTTCAAGAGACCCAGTACTTC.